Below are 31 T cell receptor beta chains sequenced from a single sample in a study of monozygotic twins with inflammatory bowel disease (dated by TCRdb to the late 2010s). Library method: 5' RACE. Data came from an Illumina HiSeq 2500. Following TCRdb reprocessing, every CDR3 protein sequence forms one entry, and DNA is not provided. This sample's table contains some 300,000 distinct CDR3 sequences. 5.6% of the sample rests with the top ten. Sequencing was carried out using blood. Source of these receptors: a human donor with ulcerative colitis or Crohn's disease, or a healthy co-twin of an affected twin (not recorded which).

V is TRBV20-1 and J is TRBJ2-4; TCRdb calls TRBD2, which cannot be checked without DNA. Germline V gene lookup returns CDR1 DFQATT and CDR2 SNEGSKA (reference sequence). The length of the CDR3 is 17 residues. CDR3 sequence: CSARKVPGPQAKNIQYF.

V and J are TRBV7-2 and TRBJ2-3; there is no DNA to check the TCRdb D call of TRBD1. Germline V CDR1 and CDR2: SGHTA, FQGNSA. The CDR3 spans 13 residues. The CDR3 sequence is CAGTRGGTDTQYF.

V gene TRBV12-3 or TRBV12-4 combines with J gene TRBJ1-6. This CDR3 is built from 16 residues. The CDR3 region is CASSSSEGRRNSPLHF.

The CDR3 here is CATSDSAQNQETQYF. The chain is built from TRBV24-1 and TRBJ2-5; TCRdb designates TRBD1, a call that cannot be tested without DNA. The length of the CDR3 is 15 residues. Germline CDR1 is KGHDR and CDR2 is SFDVKD.

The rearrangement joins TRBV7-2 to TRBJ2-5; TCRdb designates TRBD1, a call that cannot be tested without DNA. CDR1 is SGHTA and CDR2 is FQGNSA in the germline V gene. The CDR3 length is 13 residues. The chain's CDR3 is CASGPWGVETQYF.

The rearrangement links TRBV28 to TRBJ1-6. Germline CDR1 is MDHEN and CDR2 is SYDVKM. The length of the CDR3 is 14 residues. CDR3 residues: CASSLIQVSSPLHF.

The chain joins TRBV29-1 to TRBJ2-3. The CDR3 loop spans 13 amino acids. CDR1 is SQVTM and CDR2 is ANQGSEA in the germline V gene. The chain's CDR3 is CSVEVGMADTQYF.

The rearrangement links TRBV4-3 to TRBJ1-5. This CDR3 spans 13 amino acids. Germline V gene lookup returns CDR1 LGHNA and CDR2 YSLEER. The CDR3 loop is CASSQGAWQPQHF.

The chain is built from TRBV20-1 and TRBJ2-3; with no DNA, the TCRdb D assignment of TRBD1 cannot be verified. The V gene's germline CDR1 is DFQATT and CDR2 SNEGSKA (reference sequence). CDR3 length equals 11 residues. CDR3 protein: CSARIRDREGF.

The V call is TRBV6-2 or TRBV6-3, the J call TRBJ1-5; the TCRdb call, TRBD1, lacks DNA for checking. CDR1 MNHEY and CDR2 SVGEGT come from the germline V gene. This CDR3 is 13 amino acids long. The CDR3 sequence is CASSLDSVRPQHF.

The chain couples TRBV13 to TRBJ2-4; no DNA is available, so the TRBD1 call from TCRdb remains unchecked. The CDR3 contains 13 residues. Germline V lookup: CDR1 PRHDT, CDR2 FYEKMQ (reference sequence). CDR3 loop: CASSGRGGYIQYF.

The CDR3 reads CASSPKTIQETQYF. The chain couples TRBV7-9 to TRBJ2-5; TCRdb's D call, TRBD2, is unchecked because there is no DNA. CDR3 length: 14 residues. The germline V gene encodes CDR1 SEHNR and CDR2 FQNEAQ (reference sequence).

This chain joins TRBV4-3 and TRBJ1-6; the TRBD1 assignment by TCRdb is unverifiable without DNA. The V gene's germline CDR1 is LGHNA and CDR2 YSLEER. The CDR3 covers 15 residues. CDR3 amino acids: CASSQDWGSNSPLHF.

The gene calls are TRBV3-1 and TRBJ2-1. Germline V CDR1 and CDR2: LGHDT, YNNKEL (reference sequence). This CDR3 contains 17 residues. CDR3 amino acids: CASSQDPRRESYNEQFF.

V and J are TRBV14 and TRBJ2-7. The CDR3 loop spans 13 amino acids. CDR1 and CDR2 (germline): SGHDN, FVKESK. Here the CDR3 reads CASSQAIAGEQYF.

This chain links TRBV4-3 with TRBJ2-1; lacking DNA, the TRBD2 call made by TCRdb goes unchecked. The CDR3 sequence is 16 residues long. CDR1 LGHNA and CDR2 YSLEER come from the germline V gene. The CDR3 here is CASSQDFLGAVPEQFF.

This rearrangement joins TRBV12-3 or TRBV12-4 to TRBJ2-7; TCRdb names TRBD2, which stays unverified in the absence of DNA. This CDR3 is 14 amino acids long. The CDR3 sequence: CASSPAGGPHEQYF.

Here the CDR3 reads CAIRGQSSYEQYF. The V and J genes are TRBV10-3 and TRBJ2-7; TCRdb lists TRBD1, though no DNA is available to test this call. The CDR3 is 13 amino acids. Germline V lookup: CDR1 ENHRY, CDR2 SYGVKD.

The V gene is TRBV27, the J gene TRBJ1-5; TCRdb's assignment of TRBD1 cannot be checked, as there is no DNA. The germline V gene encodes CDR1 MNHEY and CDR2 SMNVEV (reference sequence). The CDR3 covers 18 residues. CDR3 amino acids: CASRKVFPGRNSNQPQHF.

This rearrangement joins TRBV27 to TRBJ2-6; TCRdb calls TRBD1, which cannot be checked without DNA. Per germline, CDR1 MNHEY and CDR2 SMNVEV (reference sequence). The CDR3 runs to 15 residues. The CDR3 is CASGGLFSGANVLTF.

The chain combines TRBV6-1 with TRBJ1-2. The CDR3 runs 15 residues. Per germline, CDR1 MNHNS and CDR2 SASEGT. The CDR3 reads CASSDPPTLSYGYTF.

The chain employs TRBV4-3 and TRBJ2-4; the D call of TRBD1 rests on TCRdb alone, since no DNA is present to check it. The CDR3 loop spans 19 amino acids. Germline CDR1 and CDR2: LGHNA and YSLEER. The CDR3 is CASSQDSGVKPLTKNIQYF.

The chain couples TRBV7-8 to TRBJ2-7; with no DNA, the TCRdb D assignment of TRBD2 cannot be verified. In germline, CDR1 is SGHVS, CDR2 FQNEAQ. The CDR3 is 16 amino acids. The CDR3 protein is CASSSARSTSFYEQYF.

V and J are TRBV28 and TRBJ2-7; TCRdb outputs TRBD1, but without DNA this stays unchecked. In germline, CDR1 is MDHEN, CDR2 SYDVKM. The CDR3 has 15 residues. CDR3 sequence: CASSLQGQPSYEQYF.

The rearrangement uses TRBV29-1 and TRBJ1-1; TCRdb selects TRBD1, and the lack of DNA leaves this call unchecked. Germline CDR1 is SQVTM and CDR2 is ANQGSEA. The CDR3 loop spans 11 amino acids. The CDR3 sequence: CSVGTNTEAFF.

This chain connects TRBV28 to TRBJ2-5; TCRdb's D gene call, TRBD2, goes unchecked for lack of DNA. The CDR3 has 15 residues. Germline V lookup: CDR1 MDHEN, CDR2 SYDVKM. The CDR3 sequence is CASRARSAFGETQYF.

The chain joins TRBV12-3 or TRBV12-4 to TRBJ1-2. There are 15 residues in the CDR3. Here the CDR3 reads CASSFRASTNYGYTF.

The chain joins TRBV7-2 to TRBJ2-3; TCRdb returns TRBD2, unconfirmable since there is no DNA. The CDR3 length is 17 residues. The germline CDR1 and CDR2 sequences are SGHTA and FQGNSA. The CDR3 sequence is CASSPSLLSGRMYTQYF.

CDR3 sequence reads: CATSVPGRGVTDTQYF. The V gene is TRBV24-1, the J gene TRBJ2-3; TCRdb names TRBD1, which stays unverified in the absence of DNA. Germline CDR1 and CDR2: KGHDR and SFDVKD. The CDR3 spans 16 residues.

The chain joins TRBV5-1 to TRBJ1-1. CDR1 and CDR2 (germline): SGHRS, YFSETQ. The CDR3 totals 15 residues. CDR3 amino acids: CASSHAAVMNTEAFF.

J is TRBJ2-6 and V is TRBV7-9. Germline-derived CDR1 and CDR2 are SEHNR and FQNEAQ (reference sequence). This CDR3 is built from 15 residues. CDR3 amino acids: CASSFGSSGANVLTF.